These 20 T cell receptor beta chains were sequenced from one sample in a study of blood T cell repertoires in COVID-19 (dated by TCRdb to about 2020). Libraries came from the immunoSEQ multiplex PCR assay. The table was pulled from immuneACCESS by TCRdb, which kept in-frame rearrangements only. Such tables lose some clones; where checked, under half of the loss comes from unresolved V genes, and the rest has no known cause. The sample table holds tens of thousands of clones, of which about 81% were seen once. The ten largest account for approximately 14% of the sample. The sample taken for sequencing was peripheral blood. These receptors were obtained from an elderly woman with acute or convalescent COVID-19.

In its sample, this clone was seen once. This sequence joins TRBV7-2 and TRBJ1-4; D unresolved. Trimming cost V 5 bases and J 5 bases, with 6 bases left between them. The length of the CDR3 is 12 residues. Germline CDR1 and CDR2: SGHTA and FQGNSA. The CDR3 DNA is TGTGCCAGCAGCCCACGGAATGAAAAACTGTTTTTT. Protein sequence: CASSPRNEKLFF.

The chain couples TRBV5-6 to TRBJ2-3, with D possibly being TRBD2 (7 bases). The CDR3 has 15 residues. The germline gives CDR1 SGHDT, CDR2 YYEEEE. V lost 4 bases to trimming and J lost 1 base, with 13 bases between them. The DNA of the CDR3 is TGTGCCAGCAGCCAACAGGGAGGGCGCACAGATACGCAGTATTTT. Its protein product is CASSQQGGRTDTQYF.

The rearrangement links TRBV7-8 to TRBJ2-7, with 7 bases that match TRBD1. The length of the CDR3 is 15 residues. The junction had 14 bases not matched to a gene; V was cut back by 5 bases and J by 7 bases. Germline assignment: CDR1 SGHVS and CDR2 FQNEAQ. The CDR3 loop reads CASSPRQGISYEQYF. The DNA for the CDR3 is TGTGCCAGCAGCCCAAGACAGGGAATTTCGTATGAGCAGTACTTC.

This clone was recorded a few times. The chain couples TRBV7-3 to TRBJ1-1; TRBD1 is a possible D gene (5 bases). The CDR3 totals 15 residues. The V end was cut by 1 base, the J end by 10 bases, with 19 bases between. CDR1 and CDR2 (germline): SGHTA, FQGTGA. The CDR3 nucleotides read TGTGCCAGCAGCTTAAACACAGGCCCTATGTCAACAGCTTTCTTT. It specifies CASSLNTGPMSTAFF.

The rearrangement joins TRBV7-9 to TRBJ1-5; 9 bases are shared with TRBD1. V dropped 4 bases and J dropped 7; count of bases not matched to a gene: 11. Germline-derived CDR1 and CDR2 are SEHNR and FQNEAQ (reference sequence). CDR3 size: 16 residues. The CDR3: CASSSPWTGEEQPQHF. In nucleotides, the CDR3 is TGTGCCAGCAGCTCACCCTGGACAGGGGAGGAACAGCCCCAGCATTTT.

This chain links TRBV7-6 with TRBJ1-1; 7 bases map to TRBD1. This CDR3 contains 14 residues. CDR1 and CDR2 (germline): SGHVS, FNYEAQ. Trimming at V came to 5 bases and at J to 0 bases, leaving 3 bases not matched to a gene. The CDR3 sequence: CASSLGQMNTEAFF. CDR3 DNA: TGTGCCAGCAGCCTGGGACAGATGAACACTGAAGCTTTCTTT.

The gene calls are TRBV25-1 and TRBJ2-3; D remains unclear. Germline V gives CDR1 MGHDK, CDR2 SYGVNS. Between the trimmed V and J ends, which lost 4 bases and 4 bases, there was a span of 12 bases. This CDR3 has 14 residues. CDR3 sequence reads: CASSAMVGADTQYF. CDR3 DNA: TGTGCCAGCAGTGCGATGGTTGGAGCAGATACGCAGTATTTT.

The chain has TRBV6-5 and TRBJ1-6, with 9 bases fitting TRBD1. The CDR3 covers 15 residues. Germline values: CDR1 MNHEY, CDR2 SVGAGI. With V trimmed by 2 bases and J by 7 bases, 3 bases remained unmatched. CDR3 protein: CASSYAGTGNSPLHF. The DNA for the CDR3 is TGTGCCAGCAGTTACGCCGGGACAGGGAATTCACCCCTCCACTTT.

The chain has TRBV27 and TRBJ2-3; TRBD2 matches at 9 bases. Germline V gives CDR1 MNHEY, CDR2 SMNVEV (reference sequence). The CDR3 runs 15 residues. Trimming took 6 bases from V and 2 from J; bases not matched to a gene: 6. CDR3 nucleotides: TGTGCCAGCAGAGTAGCGGGGGCCCCCACAGATACGCAGTATTTT. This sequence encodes CASRVAGAPTDTQYF.

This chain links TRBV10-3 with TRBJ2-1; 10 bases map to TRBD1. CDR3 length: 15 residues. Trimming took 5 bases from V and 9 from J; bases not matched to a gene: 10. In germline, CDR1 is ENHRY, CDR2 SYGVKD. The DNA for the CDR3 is TGTGCCATCAGTAAACCCGGGACAGGGGAGGTTGAGCAGTTCTTC. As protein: CAISKPGTGEVEQFF.

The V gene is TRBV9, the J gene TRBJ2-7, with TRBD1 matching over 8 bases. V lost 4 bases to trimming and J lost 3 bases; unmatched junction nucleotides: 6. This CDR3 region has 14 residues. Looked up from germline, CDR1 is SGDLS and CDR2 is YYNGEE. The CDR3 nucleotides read TGTGCCAGCAGCCTAGACAGGGGAAGCTACGAGCAGTACTTC. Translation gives CASSLDRGSYEQYF.

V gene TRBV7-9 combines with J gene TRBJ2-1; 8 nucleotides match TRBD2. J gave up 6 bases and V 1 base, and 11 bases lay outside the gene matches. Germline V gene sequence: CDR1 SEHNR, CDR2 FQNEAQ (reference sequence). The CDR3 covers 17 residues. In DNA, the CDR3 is TGTGCCAGCAGCTTAGTAGCGGGAACTAGAGGGGGCAATGAGCAGTTCTTC. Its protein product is CASSLVAGTRGGNEQFF.

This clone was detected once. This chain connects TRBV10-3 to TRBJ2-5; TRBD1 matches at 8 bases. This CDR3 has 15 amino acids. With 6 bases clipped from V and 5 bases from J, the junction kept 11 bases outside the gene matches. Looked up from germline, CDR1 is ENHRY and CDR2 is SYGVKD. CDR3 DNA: TGTGCCATCAGGGAAGGACAGGGCCCTCGGGAGACCCAGTACTTC. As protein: CAIREGQGPRETQYF.

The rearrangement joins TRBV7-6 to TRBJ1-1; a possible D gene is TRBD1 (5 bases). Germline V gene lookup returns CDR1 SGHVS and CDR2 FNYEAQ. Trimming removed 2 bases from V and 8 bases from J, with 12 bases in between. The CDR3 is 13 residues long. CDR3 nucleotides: TGTGCCAGCAGCTTAAGCAGGGCGAAAGAAGCTTTCTTT. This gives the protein CASSLSRAKEAFF.

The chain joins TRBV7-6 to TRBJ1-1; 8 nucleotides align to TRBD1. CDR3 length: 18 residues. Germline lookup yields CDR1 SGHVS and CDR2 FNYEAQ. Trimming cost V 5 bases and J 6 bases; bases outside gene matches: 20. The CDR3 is CASSRSPGTGLILPEAFF. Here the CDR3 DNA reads TGTGCCAGCAGCCGGTCTCCCGGGACAGGCCTTATCTTACCTGAAGCTTTCTTT.

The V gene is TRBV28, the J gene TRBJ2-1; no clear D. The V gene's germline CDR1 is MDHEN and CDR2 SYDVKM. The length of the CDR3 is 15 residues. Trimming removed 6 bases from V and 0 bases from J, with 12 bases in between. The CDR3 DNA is TGTGCCAGCAGCCCGATGATCAGCTCCTACAATGAGCAGTTCTTC. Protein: CASSPMISSYNEQFF. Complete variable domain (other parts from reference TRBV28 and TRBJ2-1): DVKVTQSSRYLVKRTGEKVFLECVQDMDHENMFWYRQDPGLGLRLIYFSYDVKMKEKGDIPEGYSVSREKKERFSLILESASTNQTSMYLCASSPMISSYNEQFFGPGTRLTVL.

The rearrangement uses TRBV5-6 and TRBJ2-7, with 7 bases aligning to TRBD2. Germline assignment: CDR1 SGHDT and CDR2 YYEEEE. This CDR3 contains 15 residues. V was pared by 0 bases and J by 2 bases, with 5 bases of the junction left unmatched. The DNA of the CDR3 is TGTGCCAGCAGCTTGGGGGCGGGAGCCCCCTACGAGCAGTACTTC. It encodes CASSLGAGAPYEQYF.

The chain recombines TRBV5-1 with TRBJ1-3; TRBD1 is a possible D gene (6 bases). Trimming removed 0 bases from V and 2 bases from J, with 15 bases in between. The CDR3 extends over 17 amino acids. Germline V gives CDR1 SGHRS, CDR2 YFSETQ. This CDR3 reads CASSLAAGVYPGNTIYF. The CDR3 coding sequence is TGCGCCAGCAGCTTGGCCGCAGGGGTCTACCCTGGAAACACCATATATTTT.

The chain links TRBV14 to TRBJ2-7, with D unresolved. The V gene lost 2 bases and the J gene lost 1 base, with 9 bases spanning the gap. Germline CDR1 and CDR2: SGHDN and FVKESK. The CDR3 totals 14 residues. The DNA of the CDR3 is TGTGCCAGCAGCCAACTAGTCGTTTCCTACGAGCAGTACTTC. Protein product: CASSQLVVSYEQYF.

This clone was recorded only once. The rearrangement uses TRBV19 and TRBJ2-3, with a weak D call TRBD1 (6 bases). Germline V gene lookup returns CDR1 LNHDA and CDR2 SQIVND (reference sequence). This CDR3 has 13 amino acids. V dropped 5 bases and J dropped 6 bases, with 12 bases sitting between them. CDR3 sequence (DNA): TGTGCCAGTAGTCTAGGGACAACTGATACGCAGTATTTT. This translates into CASSLGTTDTQYF.